This T cell receptor beta chain was captured in a study of CD8 T cells in ankylosing spondylitis. The study, taken as a whole, reports: Blood from ankylosing spondylitis patients appeared to carry a characteristic roughly 8-variant TCR beta motif.

Concerning this clonotype itself: Its antigen is as yet unknown.

TCRdb reanalysed the 5' RACE reads using MiXCR and keeps one entry per CDR3 protein. The sample carries about 350,000 distinct CDR3 sequences, approximately 22% recorded once. Per the germline V gene, CDR1 is MGHRA and CDR2 is YSYEKL. The CDR3 consists of 14 residues. The V gene lost 1 base and the J gene lost 4 bases, with 7 bases spanning the gap. The source material was blood, either unsorted or a sorted T cell fraction (not recorded which). V and J are TRBV4-1 and TRBJ2-2; unclear D gene. The sequence derives from a male donor with ankylosing spondylitis or in good health (not recorded which). The CDR3 region has the DNA TGCGCCAGCAGCCAAGGCTCTTCCACCGGGGAGCTGTTTTTT. It codes for CASSQGSSTGELFF.